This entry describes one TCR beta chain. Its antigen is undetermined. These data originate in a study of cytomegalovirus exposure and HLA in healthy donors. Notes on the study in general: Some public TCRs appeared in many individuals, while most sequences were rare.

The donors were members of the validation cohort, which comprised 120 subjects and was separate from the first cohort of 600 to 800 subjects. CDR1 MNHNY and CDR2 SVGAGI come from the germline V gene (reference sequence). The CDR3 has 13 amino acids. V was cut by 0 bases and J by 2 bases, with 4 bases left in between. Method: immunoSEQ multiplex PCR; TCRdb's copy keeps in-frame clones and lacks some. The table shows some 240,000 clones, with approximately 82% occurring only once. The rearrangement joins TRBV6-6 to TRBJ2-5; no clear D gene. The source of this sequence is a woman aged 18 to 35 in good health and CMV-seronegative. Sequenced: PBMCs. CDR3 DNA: TGTGCCAGCAGTTACTCACAGCAAGAGACCCAGTACTTC. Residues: CASSYSQQETQYF.